This is a list of T cell receptor beta chains from one sample in a study of T cell responses to AZD1222 COVID-19 vaccine. Repertoires were generated with immunoSEQ multiplex PCR, while TCRdb's copy carries only in-frame clones and drops some. The sample carries approximately 200,000 clones, approximately 93% recorded once. The sequencing used peripheral blood, collected 28 days after the second AZD1222 dose. Receptors were obtained from an adult who received the AZD1222 COVID-19 vaccine. Both conserved end residues are part of each CDR3. The D gene is left open where the match is weak. Size tells how often a clone was seen (once, few, many) or the class of an expanded clone, and some rows leave it out.

J gene | clone size | V gene | D gene | CDR3 DNA | CDR3 protein
TRBJ1-4 | - | TRBV5-1 | - | TGCGCCAGCAGCACACAAGGGGCTAATGAAAAACTGTTTTTT | CASSTQGANEKLFF
TRBJ2-1 | - | TRBV13 | - | TGTGCCAGCAGCTTAAGGTGGACCTCCTACAATGAGCAGTTCTTC | CASSLRWTSYNEQFF
TRBJ1-5 | - | TRBV6-5 | - | TGTGCCAGCCGGGTAGGCAATCAGCCCCAGCATTTT | CASRVGNQPQHF
TRBJ1-1 | - | TRBV7-9 | TRBD1 | TGTGCCAGCAGCTTCGGGACAGGGGGGAACACTGAAGCTTTCTTT | CASSFGTGGNTEAFF
TRBJ2-2 | - | TRBV19 | - | TGTGCCAGTAGTACTGACCAGGGATTTCCCGGGGAGCTGTTTTTT | CASSTDQGFPGELFF
TRBJ2-1 | - | TRBV29-1 | TRBD2 | TGCAGCACCGGGGGGCTAGCGGGTGCCTACAATGAGCAGTTCTTC | CSTGGLAGAYNEQFF
TRBJ2-1 | - | TRBV2 | TRBD1 | TGTGCCAGCACGACAGGGGGCAATGAGCAGTTCTTC | CASTTGGNEQFF
TRBJ1-1 | - | TRBV19 | TRBD1 | TGTGCCAGTAGTACCCGACAGGGTCTAGGGGCTTTCTTT | CASSTRQGLGAFF
TRBJ2-1 | - | TRBV6-2/TRBV6-3 | TRBD1 | TGTGCCAGCAGCGCCGACAGGGCGCCTGCTCCCTACAATGAGCAGTTCTTC | CASSADRAPAPYNEQFF
TRBJ1-1 | once | TRBV7-9 | - | TGTGCCAGCAGCCCCATGGGACCGATAATGGCTGAAGCTTTCTTT | CASSPMGPIMAEAFF
TRBJ1-5 | - | TRBV6-5 | - | TGTGCCAGCAGTACCCAGGCAGGGGAAAATCAGCCCCAGCATTTT | CASSTQAGENQPQHF
TRBJ2-2 | - | TRBV10-3 | - | TGTGCCATCAGTTTAGCGGCGAACACCGGGGAGCTGTTTTTT | CAISLAANTGELFF
TRBJ1-5 | - | TRBV28 | TRBD1 | TGTGCCAACGGACAGGGCAATCAGCCCCAGCATTTT | CANGQGNQPQHF
TRBJ1-2 | - | TRBV12-3/TRBV12-4 | - | TGTGCCAGCAGTTTCGGTGGTTATGGCTACACCTTC | CASSFGGYGYTF
TRBJ1-2 | - | TRBV5-5 | TRBD1 | TGTGCCAGCAGCTTTCCGAAGGGGGCAAGGCGCTACACCTTC | CASSFPKGARRYTF
TRBJ1-1 | - | TRBV6-5 | TRBD1 | TGTGCCACCGGTCCCGGGACAGCGATGAACACTGAAGCTTTCTTT | CATGPGTAMNTEAFF
TRBJ2-5 | - | TRBV7-2 | - | TGTGCCAGCAGCTTAGCGTTCCACCAGGAGACCCAGTACTTC | CASSLAFHQETQYF
TRBJ1-5 | - | TRBV6-5 | - | TGTGCCAGCAGTTACTTGGGTGCCGGTCAGCCCCAGCATTTT | CASSYLGAGQPQHF
TRBJ2-2 | - | TRBV7-2 | - | TGTGCCAGCAGCTCACGTATCACCGGGGAGCTGTTTTTT | CASSSRITGELFF
TRBJ1-4 | - | TRBV7-8 | - | TGTGCCAGCAGCTTGGGGCGGCTTGCAACTAATGAAAAACTGTTTTTT | CASSLGRLATNEKLFF
TRBJ1-1 | - | TRBV2 | - | TGTGCCAGCAGTGAATCGGGGGACGCTGAAGCTTTCTTT | CASSESGDAEAFF
TRBJ2-3 | once | TRBV21-1 | - | TGTGCCAGCAGCAGAACAGGGGGGAAAGATACGCAGTATTTT | CASSRTGGKDTQYF
TRBJ1-6 | - | TRBV3-1/TRBV3-2 | TRBD1 | TGTGCCAGCAGCCAAGGGGGGACAGGGGTGAATTCACCCCTCCACTTT | CASSQGGTGVNSPLHF
TRBJ2-2 | - | TRBV2 | TRBD1 | TGTGCCAGCAGTACCGGGACAGGGGGGGCCGGGGAGCTGTTTTTT | CASSTGTGGAGELFF
TRBJ1-2 | - | TRBV19 | TRBD1 | TGTGCCAGTACCCAGACAGGGACCTATGGCTACACCTTC | CASTQTGTYGYTF
TRBJ1-2 | - | TRBV18 | - | TGTGCCAGCACTCACCCGTCAGAAAATGGCTACACCTTC | CASTHPSENGYTF
TRBJ2-1 | - | TRBV6-1 | - | TGTGCCAGCAGTAGGGGGGGGGCCTACAATGAGCAGTTCTTC | CASSRGGAYNEQFF
TRBJ1-2 | - | TRBV28 | - | TGTGCCAGCAGCTCGGACATAAACTATGGCTACACCTTC | CASSSDINYGYTF
TRBJ2-5 | once | TRBV7-2 | TRBD2 | TGTGCCAGCAGCTTAGCGCGGGGGAGCCAAGAGACCCAGTACTTC | CASSLARGSQETQYF
TRBJ2-2 | - | TRBV7-2 | TRBD1 | TGTGCCAGCAGCCCTCAGGGGGCCGGGGAGCTGTTTTTT | CASSPQGAGELFF
TRBJ1-2 | - | TRBV20-1 | TRBD1 | TGCAGTGCTAGTGGCCAGGGGGCGGGCTATGGCTACACCTTC | CSASGQGAGYGYTF
TRBJ2-3 | - | TRBV11-2 | - | TGTGCCAGCAGCTTAGATACGGCAGGGAATGCAGATACGCAGTATTTT | CASSLDTAGNADTQYF
TRBJ2-4 | - | TRBV7-2 | - | TGTGCCAGCAGCCCCGACGGGGACATAGGCCGGAATCAGTACTTC | CASSPDGDIGRNQYF
TRBJ1-1 | - | TRBV5-1 | - | TGCGCCAGCAGCTTGGAAGTCAACCTGAACACTGAAGCTTTCTTT | CASSLEVNLNTEAFF
TRBJ1-6 | - | TRBV27 | TRBD1 | TGTGCCAGCAGTTCAACCAGGCCGGGACAGGGATTTCTAATTCGGAATTCACCCCTCCACTTT | CASSSTRPGQGFLIRNSPLHF
TRBJ1-2 | - | TRBV12-3/TRBV12-4 | - | TGTGCCAGCAGTTGGGGACGGGGATATGGCTACACCTTC | CASSWGRGYGYTF
TRBJ1-5 | - | TRBV9 | TRBD1 | TGTGCCAGCAGCGTAGAGGGGGCGAGCAATCAGCCCCAGCATTTT | CASSVEGASNQPQHF
TRBJ1-2 | - | TRBV7-9 | TRBD1 | TGTGCCAGCAGCTTAGAGGGGACAGGGGGTTCCTATGGCTACACCTTC | CASSLEGTGGSYGYTF
TRBJ1-4 | - | TRBV7-9 | - | TGTGCCAGCAGCCTACGAGTCCCGAATGAAAAACTGTTTTTT | CASSLRVPNEKLFF
TRBJ1-2 | - | TRBV28 | - | TGTGCCAGCAGTTTGGGGGGGAGAGGCTATGGCTACACCTTC | CASSLGGRGYGYTF
TRBJ1-2 | - | TRBV6-5 | - | TGTGCCAGCAGTCTATCCAAAGTCACCGTCTATGGCTACACCTTC | CASSLSKVTVYGYTF
TRBJ1-2 | - | TRBV7-2 | - | TGTGCCAGCAGCTCCCCCTTTCAAGGGATCTATGGCTACACCTTC | CASSSPFQGIYGYTF
TRBJ1-5 | - | TRBV23-1 | - | TGCGCCAGCAGTCACTCCGACGGGACCAATCAGCCCCAGCATTTT | CASSHSDGTNQPQHF
TRBJ2-7 | - | TRBV7-2 | - | TGTGCCAGCAGCCCCGAGAGGGGGTCCTACGAGCAGTACTTC | CASSPERGSYEQYF
TRBJ1-2 | - | TRBV7-2 | TRBD1 | TGTGCCAGCAGCGTCGGGACAGCGAACTATGGCTACACCTTC | CASSVGTANYGYTF